The 32 T cell receptor beta chains below were found in one sample sequenced in a study of response to subunit inactivated influenza vaccine (dated by TCRdb to the late 2010s). Library construction relied on RT-PCR. Sequenced on an Illumina HiSeq 2500. TCRdb handled the public reads itself, with Q25 trimming in fastp and clone calling in MiXCR, and kept productive beta chains. Every entry covers one CDR3 protein and lists the most common genes and DNA from its rows. The sample table records 150,000 to 200,000 distinct CDR3 sequences; about 10% of these occur just once. 11% of the sample comes from the top ten. Here the sequenced sample was non-naive T cells sorted from PBMCs, taken on the day of vaccination. The cell subset or site label corresponds to: memory T cell fraction. These receptors all come from a man aged 50-59 years who received an inactivated influenza vaccine. Donor details come from another sample of the same person, matched by shared clones.

This clonotype was observed a few times. The chain recombines TRBV7-9 with TRBJ2-3, with 9 bases lining up with TRBD1. The CDR3 spans 14 residues. V shed 5 bases and J 4 bases; nucleotides not matched to a gene: 4. Germline V gene sequence: CDR1 SEHNR, CDR2 FQNEAQ (reference sequence). CDR3 bases: TGTGCCAGCAGCACACGACAGGGGGCAGATACGCAGTATTTT. This codes for CASSTRQGADTQYF.

This clonotype has ten or more counts. The chain recombines TRBV9 with TRBJ2-2, with TRBD1 matching over 9 bases. The CDR3 is 15 amino acids. Germline V gene sequence: CDR1 SGDLS, CDR2 YYNGEE. After removal of 3 bases from V and 7 bases from J, the junction contained 7 bases not matched to a gene. CDR3 coding DNA: TGTGCCAGCAGCGGCGCGGACAGGGGTCTCGGGGAGCTGTTTTTT. This sequence encodes CASSGADRGLGELFF.

This chain links TRBV28 with TRBJ1-1; a possible D gene is TRBD1 (6 bases). Germline-derived CDR1 and CDR2 are MDHEN and SYDVKM. The V end lost 7 bases, the J end lost 6 bases, and 15 bases lay between the germline ends. This CDR3 has 13 amino acids. CDR3 bases: TGTGCCAGCAACCGAGGGGCAGGGGCTGAAGCTTTCTTT. Its translation: CASNRGAGAEAFF. Filled out from reference TRBV28 and TRBJ1-1, the complete variable domain reads DVKVTQSSRYLVKRTGEKVFLECVQDMDHENMFWYRQDPGLGLRLIYFSYDVKMKEKGDIPEGYSVSREKKERFSLILESASTNQTSMYLCASNRGAGAEAFFGQGTRLTVV.

This clonotype was recorded a few times. The gene calls are TRBV5-1 and TRBJ2-1; 11 nucleotides line up with TRBD2. There are 17 residues in the CDR3. Trimming cost V 1 base and J 7 bases; bases outside gene matches: 10. Germline CDR1 SGHRS, CDR2 YFSETQ. The CDR3 coding sequence is TGCGCCAGCAGCTTGACCCCGGGACTAGCGGCCTTTAATGAGCAGTTCTTC. Translation: CASSLTPGLAAFNEQFF. Full variable domain (remainder filled in from reference TRBV5-1 and TRBJ2-1): KAGVTQTPRYLIKTRGQQVTLSCSPISGHRSVSWYQQTPGQGLQFLFEYFSETQRNKGNFPGRFSGRQFSNSRSEMNVSTLELGDSALYLCASSLTPGLAAFNEQFFGPGTRLTVL.

This chain's CDR3 is CSVEDWVSGGLYNEQFF. In DNA, the CDR3 is TGCAGCGTTGAAGATTGGGTCTCAGGGGGCCTCTACAATGAGCAGTTCTTC. The chain employs TRBV29-1 and TRBJ2-1, with 8 bases aligning to TRBD1. V gave up 0 bases and J gave up 3 bases; unmatched junction bases: 10. This CDR3 has 17 amino acids. Germline V gives CDR1 SQVTM, CDR2 ANQGSEA.

Many counts were recorded for this clonotype. Here the CDR3 DNA reads TGCGCCAGCAGCACCGGACAGGGAGAGGTCGCTGAAGCTTTCTTT. Encoded protein: CASSTGQGEVAEAFF. The chain has TRBV5-1 and TRBJ1-1; TRBD1 aligns across 8 bases. Germline lookup yields CDR1 SGHRS and CDR2 YFSETQ. The CDR3 extends over 15 amino acids. J gave up 6 bases and V 4 bases, and 11 bases lay outside the gene matches.

The gene calls are TRBV20-1 and TRBJ2-3; 7 bases match TRBD1. The CDR3 has 15 residues. Germline values: CDR1 DFQATT, CDR2 SNEGSKA (reference sequence). With V trimmed by 5 bases and J by 0 bases, 8 bases remained unmatched. The CDR3 DNA sequence: TGCAGTGCTGAACGACCGGACAGGAGCACAGATACGCAGTATTTT. The encoded protein is CSAERPDRSTDTQYF.

In its sample, this clonotype was seen a few times. The chain couples TRBV7-9 to TRBJ2-1; 8 bases are shared with TRBD2. CDR1 is SEHNR, CDR2 FQNEAQ, per germline (reference sequence). V lost 7 bases to trimming and J lost 6 bases; unmatched junction nucleotides: 17. This CDR3 region has 17 residues. The CDR3 reads CASTIGAGGRSPNEQFF. The CDR3 nucleotides read TGTGCCAGCACCATTGGAGCGGGCGGGAGGTCCCCCAATGAGCAGTTCTTC.

Comments on this clonotype: A junction end diverges from the germline sequence, so it may reflect a read error. The chain joins TRBV9 to TRBJ2-3, with D possibly matching TRBD2 (7 bases). The CDR3 totals 15 residues. Germline values: CDR1 SGDLS, CDR2 YYNGEE. CDR3 bases: TGTGCCAGCAGCTCCCCCGGAGGGGGGGCAGACACGCAGTATTTT. Translating it yields CASSSPGGGADTQYF.

The rearrangement joins TRBV3-1 to TRBJ1-3; D uncertain. Germline V gene lookup returns CDR1 LGHDT and CDR2 YNNKEL (reference sequence). This CDR3 is 13 amino acids long. Trimming took off 3 bases at V and 8 bases at J, with 11 bases between the two ends. CDR3 bases: TGTGCCAGCAGCCAGTTCATTAGTGACACCATATATTTT. Amino acid sequence: CASSQFISDTIYF.

The chain uses TRBV6-1 and TRBJ2-3; the D call may be TRBD1 or TRBD2 (5 bases each). This CDR3 spans 13 amino acids. Germline CDR1 and CDR2: MNHNS and SASEGT. With 8 bases removed from V and 2 bases from J, the gap between germline ends came to 11 bases. CDR3 loop: CASWDGITDTQYF. The CDR3 DNA is TGTGCCAGCTGGGACGGGATCACAGATACGCAGTATTTT.

In its sample, this clonotype was seen a few times. The V call is TRBV4-1, the J call TRBJ2-6; D ambiguous. CDR3 length equals 15 residues. Germline CDR1 is MGHRA and CDR2 is YSYEKL. V was shortened by 9 bases and J by 0 bases, with 12 bases between the two germline ends. The DNA of the CDR3 is TGCGCCAGTCGACACGACGACTCTGGGGCCAACGTCCTGACTTTC. Its protein product is CASRHDDSGANVLTF.

The chain employs TRBV6-1 and TRBJ2-2; 9 bases map to TRBD2. With V trimmed by 6 bases and J by 7 bases, 6 bases remained unmatched. Germline-derived CDR1 and CDR2 are MNHNS and SASEGT. The CDR3 runs 14 residues. CDR3 amino acids: CASRREREVGELFF. The DNA for the CDR3 is TGTGCCAGCAGACGCGAGCGGGAGGTCGGGGAGCTGTTTTTT.

The chain recombines TRBV6-2 or TRBV6-3 with TRBJ2-5; TRBD1 matches 10 bases. The CDR3 consists of 16 residues. CDR1 MNHEY and CDR2 SVGEGT come from the germline V gene. V lost 0 bases and J lost 5; bases outside the gene matches: 6. CDR3 sequence (DNA): TGTGCCAGCAGTTACTCGCCGGGACAGGGGACGGAGACCCAGTACTTC. This translates into CASSYSPGQGTETQYF.

The chain uses TRBV10-3 and TRBJ1-1; D gene unclear. CDR1 is ENHRY and CDR2 is SYGVKD in the germline V gene. CDR3 length: 12 residues. Deletions cut 10 bases from V and 0 bases from J, with 9 bases between. CDR3 sequence: CATKEVNTEAFF. CDR3 bases: TGTGCCACCAAAGAGGTGAACACTGAAGCTTTCTTT.

The table lists this clonotype with a few counts. A much larger clone sits a single nucleotide away, making a read error possible. The chain combines TRBV2 with TRBJ2-2; no reliable D call. V was clipped by 5 bases and J by 3 bases, with 4 bases between them. This CDR3 region has 12 residues. CDR1 is SNHLY and CDR2 is FYNNEI in the germline V gene. The CDR3 is CASSRDTGELFF. The CDR3 nucleotides are TGTGCCAGCAGTAGGGACACCGGGGAGCTGTTTTTT.

In this sample, this clonotype turned up a few times. The gene calls are TRBV4-2 and TRBJ1-4, with no clear D. The germline V gene has CDR1 LGHNA and CDR2 YNFKEQ. V lost 4 bases and J 0 bases, leaving 9 bases between the germline ends. The CDR3 loop spans 15 amino acids. CDR3 residues: CASSPSVTTNEKLFF. The CDR3 coding sequence is TGTGCCAGCAGCCCATCAGTGACAACTAATGAAAAACTGTTTTTT.

This clonotype was seen at least ten times. The chain carries TRBV27 and TRBJ2-4; 10 bases map to TRBD2. Germline loops: CDR1 MNHEY, CDR2 SMNVEV (reference sequence). Trimming took 2 bases from V and 1 from J; bases not matched to a gene: 11. The CDR3 contains 19 residues. The CDR3 is CASSLLAGDVAGAKNIQYF. CDR3 sequence (DNA): TGTGCCAGCAGTTTACTAGCGGGGGACGTTGCGGGGGCCAAAAACATTCAGTACTTC.

This clonotype was seen repeatedly, ten times or more. CDR3 coding DNA: TGCGCCAGCAGCTTGGTTTCAGGGGCCTCCTATGGCTACACCTTC. Encoded protein: CASSLVSGASYGYTF. The V call is TRBV5-1, the J call TRBJ1-2; maybe TRBD1 (6 bases). The germline gives CDR1 SGHRS, CDR2 YFSETQ. The V gene lost 0 bases and the J gene lost 4 bases, with 13 bases spanning the gap. This CDR3 is 15 amino acids long.

Only a few counts were recorded for this clonotype. The V call is TRBV6-1, the J call TRBJ2-7; 7 nucleotides agree with TRBD2. CDR1 MNHNS and CDR2 SASEGT come from the germline V gene. With 0 bases clipped from V and 3 bases from J, the junction kept 8 bases outside the gene matches. The CDR3 consists of 16 residues. CDR3 coding DNA: TGTGCCAGCAGTGAAGCGCGGGGGAGTGTTTACTACGAGCAGTACTTC. Translating gives CASSEARGSVYYEQYF.

CDR3 in amino acids: CASSARLAGGEQYF. As DNA, the CDR3 is TGTGCCAGCAGCGCTCGACTAGCGGGCGGCGAGCAGTACTTC. The chain uses TRBV9 and TRBJ2-7; 10 bases fit TRBD2. The germline V gene encodes CDR1 SGDLS and CDR2 YYNGEE. V was pared by 3 bases and J by 6 bases, with 6 bases of the junction left unmatched. CDR3 length: 14 residues.

This chain uses TRBV5-8 with TRBJ2-2; D might be TRBD2 (6 bases). Germline CDR1 SGHTS, CDR2 YDEGEE. The CDR3 consists of 16 residues. Trimming removed 5 bases at V and 4 bases at J, with 18 bases between. The chain's CDR3 is CASRESLALGTGELFF. The CDR3 nucleotides are TGTGCCAGCAGAGAGTCACTAGCCCTAGGCACCGGGGAGCTGTTTTTT. Supplemented by reference TRBV5-8 and TRBJ2-2, the full variable domain reads EAGVTQSPTHLIKTRGQQATLRCSPISGHTSVYWYQQALGLGLQFLLWYDEGEERNRGNFPPRFSGRQFPNYSSELNVNALELEDSALYLCASRESLALGTGELFFGEGSRLTVL.

At least ten counts were recorded for this clonotype. The chain is built from TRBV29-1 and TRBJ2-3; D is possibly TRBD1 (6 bases). The CDR3 is 15 residues long. CDR1 is SQVTM and CDR2 is ANQGSEA in the germline V gene. The V end lost 0 bases, the J end lost 0 bases, and 10 bases lay between the germline ends. The CDR3 here is CSVEDTGWSTDTQYF. In DNA, the CDR3 is TGCAGCGTTGAAGATACAGGGTGGAGCACAGATACGCAGTATTTT.

The sample holds many counts of this clonotype. The chain has TRBV27 and TRBJ2-3; 9 nucleotides match TRBD1. Germline values: CDR1 MNHEY, CDR2 SMNVEV (reference sequence). With 4 bases clipped from V and 1 base from J, the junction kept 12 bases outside the gene matches. The CDR3 consists of 18 residues. CDR3 residues: CASSSIRTGENGTDTQYF. The CDR3 nucleotides read TGTGCCAGCAGTTCGATTAGGACAGGGGAAAATGGCACAGATACGCAGTATTTT.

The J gene is TRBJ2-7, the V gene TRBV30; D is possibly TRBD2 (6 bases). V gave up 0 bases and J gave up 7 bases, with 13 bases separating them. The CDR3 has 13 residues. The germline gives CDR1 GTSNPN, CDR2 SVGIG (reference sequence). This CDR3 is CAWSVTGLEEQYF. The CDR3 region has the DNA TGTGCCTGGAGTGTAACGGGACTGGAGGAGCAGTACTTC.

This chain links TRBV11-2 with TRBJ2-1; 10 bases line up with TRBD1. This CDR3 has 17 amino acids. Germline V gives CDR1 SGHAT, CDR2 FQNNGV. The J segment lost 6 bases and the V segment lost 3 bases, leaving 11 bases of the junction unmatched. CDR3 DNA: TGTGCCAGCAGCTTTCGACCGGGGGGACAGGGGACCAATGAGCAGTTCTTC. This encodes CASSFRPGGQGTNEQFF.

The rearrangement links TRBV6-2 or TRBV6-3 to TRBJ2-7; weak D call: TRBD2 (6 bases). CDR1 and CDR2 from the germline V gene are MNHEY and SVGEGT. The CDR3 length is 16 residues. Deletions cut 7 bases from V and 0 bases from J, with 19 bases between. The CDR3 DNA reads TGTGCCAGCACCCACCCCGGACGGAGGGCCTCCTACGAGCAGTACTTC. Translation: CASTHPGRRASYEQYF.

This clonotype has at least ten counts. This chain links TRBV5-1 with TRBJ2-4, with D possibly matching TRBD2 (5 bases). This CDR3 has 14 amino acids. The germline V gene has CDR1 SGHRS and CDR2 YFSETQ. The V end was cut by 1 base, the J end by 9 bases, with 14 bases between. The CDR3 region has the DNA TGCGCCAGCAGCTTGTATCCTAGCTCTGGCATTCAGTACTTC. Translated: CASSLYPSSGIQYF. Variable domain in full (rest from reference TRBV5-1 and TRBJ2-4): KAGVTQTPRYLIKTRGQQVTLSCSPISGHRSVSWYQQTPGQGLQFLFEYFSETQRNKGNFPGRFSGRQFSNSRSEMNVSTLELGDSALYLCASSLYPSSGIQYFGAGTRLSVL.

This clonotype came up many times. The gene calls are TRBV4-3 and TRBJ1-5; D not resolved. Germline V lookup: CDR1 LGHNA, CDR2 YSLEER. The ends were cut back, 3 bases at V and 0 bases at J, with 9 bases in the middle. The CDR3 runs to 15 residues. The CDR3 coding sequence is TGCGCCAGCAGCCAGACCATTCTTAGCAATCAGCCCCAGCATTTT. The encoded protein is CASSQTILSNQPQHF.

The chain's CDR3 is CASSGGQGGHLQETQYF. CDR3 nucleotide sequence: TGTGCCAGCAGTGGGGGACAGGGGGGACACCTCCAAGAGACCCAGTACTTC. The J gene is TRBJ2-5, the V gene TRBV28; TRBD1 aligns across 11 bases. The CDR3 spans 17 residues. The germline gives CDR1 MDHEN, CDR2 SYDVKM. J was trimmed by 1 base and V by 5 bases; bases with no gene match: 9.

This clonotype was recorded once. Being one base from a much bigger clone, this may be a read error. The chain couples TRBV9 to TRBJ2-3, with D hard to call. V lost 0 bases to trimming and J lost 6 bases, with 8 bases between them. This CDR3 spans 13 amino acids. From germline, CDR1 is SGDLS and CDR2 YYNGEE. CDR3 protein: CASSVVTTDTQYF. CDR3 nucleotide sequence: TGTGCCAGCAGCGTAGTCACGACGGATACGCAGTATTTT.

The chain has TRBV20-1 and TRBJ1-6; D ambiguous. Germline assignment: CDR1 DFQATT and CDR2 SNEGSKA (reference sequence). The CDR3 runs to 15 residues. Trimming pared 1 base from V and 2 bases from J, leaving 9 bases between. Here the CDR3 reads CSARGIDTYNSPLHF. For the CDR3, the DNA is TGCAGTGCTAGAGGGATAGATACCTATAATTCACCCCTCCACTTT.